This passage covers 22 T cell receptor beta chains from one sample sequenced in a study of metastatic and nonmetastatic thyroid tumors. Using MiXCR, TCRdb re-called clones from the PCR reads. The data show about 22,000 clones, 23% seen once. No patient received treatment before thyroid surgery. Sequenced: blood. The origin of the receptors is a male donor with papillary thyroid cancer or a benign thyroid nodule (not recorded which). Some clones in this sample may be carry-over from other donors' samples.

This clone was seen many times. This rearrangement joins TRBV20-1 to TRBJ2-1; 7 bases map to TRBD2. The V and J ends lost 3 bases and 10 bases, in that order; junction bases with no gene match: 9. The CDR3 has 13 amino acids. Germline V lookup: CDR1 DFQATT, CDR2 SNEGSKA (reference sequence). Here the CDR3 reads CSARTDAGEEQFF. CDR3 nucleotide sequence: TGCAGTGCTAGGACTGACGCGGGGGAGGAGCAGTTCTTC.

The chain recombines TRBV7-3 with TRBJ2-7; D is possibly TRBD1 (5 bases). The CDR3 totals 13 residues. Germline loops: CDR1 SGHTA, CDR2 FQGTGA. With 0 bases removed from V and 5 bases from J, the gap between germline ends came to 8 bases. CDR3 amino acids: CASSLTGDHEQYF. As DNA, the CDR3 is TGTGCCAGCAGCTTAACAGGGGATCACGAGCAGTACTTC. Full variable domain (missing parts from reference TRBV7-3 and TRBJ2-7): GAGVSQTPSNKVTEKGKYVELRCDPISGHTALYWYRQSLGQGPEFLIYFQGTGAADDSGLPNDRFFAVRPEGSVSTLKIQRTERGDSAVYLCASSLTGDHEQYFGPGTRLTVT.

This clone ranks as medium-sized. J is TRBJ1-1 and V is TRBV6-5; TRBD1 is a possible D gene (6 bases). This CDR3 region has 14 residues. CDR1 and CDR2 from the germline V gene are MNHEY and SVGAGI. V was pared by 0 bases and J by 4 bases, with 9 bases between. The CDR3 coding sequence is TGTGCCAGCAGTTACTCGACAGGAGGCACTGAAGCTTTCTTT. It encodes CASSYSTGGTEAFF.

To note about this clone: No DNA is shown, since the ends of the CDR3 on it are uncertain; the CDR3 is the one TCRdb lists. This chain links TRBV9 with TRBJ2-1; the DNA was not compared with TRBD2, the D call given in the table. Per the germline V gene, CDR1 is SGDLS and CDR2 is YYNGEE. Termini included, the CDR3 measures 16 amino acids. CDR3 in amino acids: CASSVGSGISYNERFF.

This clone was recorded at least ten times. The V and J genes are TRBV18 and TRBJ2-5; D is ambiguous. Per the germline V gene, CDR1 is KGHSH and CDR2 is LQKENI. Trimming shortened V by 0 bases and J by 3 bases, and 8 bases separated the two germline ends. The length of the CDR3 is 14 residues. The CDR3 reads CASSPPDEKETQYF. CDR3 nucleotides: TGTGCCAGCTCACCACCGGACGAGAAAGAGACCCAGTACTTC.

This clone was detected many times. The chain carries TRBV20-1 and TRBJ2-3, with 8 bases matching TRBD2. Trimming cost V 1 base and J 0 bases; bases outside gene matches: 3. The germline CDR1 and CDR2 sequences are DFQATT and SNEGSKA (reference sequence). The CDR3 sequence is 15 residues long. The CDR3, as DNA: TGCAGTGCTAGAGGTTCTAGCGGGAGCACAGATACGCAGTATTTT. It encodes CSARGSSGSTDTQYF.

This clone was seen once. The chain couples TRBV7-9 to TRBJ1-1; TRBD1 is a possible D gene (5 bases). This CDR3 is 15 amino acids long. Germline V gene lookup returns CDR1 SEHNR and CDR2 FQNEAQ (reference sequence). Trimming took 5 bases from V and 3 from J, leaving 16 bases between them. For the CDR3, the DNA is TGTGCCAGCAGCCCCCGGGGGGGTGCGGACACTGAAGCTTTCTTT. Protein: CASSPRGGADTEAFF.

This clone was observed at least ten times. The chain employs TRBV14 and TRBJ2-1; D remains unclear. The V gene lost 0 bases and the J gene lost 12 bases, with 15 bases spanning the gap. Germline values: CDR1 SGHDN, CDR2 FVKESK. The CDR3 consists of 14 residues. The CDR3 here is CASSQDHLKSGQFF. The CDR3, as DNA: TGTGCCAGCAGCCAAGACCATTTGAAGTCGGGGCAGTTCTTC.

The chain is built from TRBV15 and TRBJ1-1; 7 bases align to TRBD1. This CDR3 region has 19 residues. The trim removed 4 bases at V and 3 bases at J, leaving 20 bases unmatched. CDR1 LNHNV and CDR2 YYDKDF come from the germline V gene (reference sequence). Written as DNA, the CDR3 is TGTGCCACCAGCATTGGGGGGAGGGGGCGGCAGAAGTATGACACTGAAGCTTTCTTT. This encodes CATSIGGRGRQKYDTEAFF.

This clone was counted at least ten times. This chain links TRBV20-1 with TRBJ2-1, with 12 nucleotides matching TRBD2. CDR3 size: 16 residues. After removal of 0 bases from V and 8 bases from J, the junction contained 8 bases not matched to a gene. Germline-derived CDR1 and CDR2 are DFQATT and SNEGSKA (reference sequence). Here the CDR3 reads CSARDGASGRVDEQFF. CDR3 DNA: TGCAGTGCTAGAGATGGGGCTAGCGGGAGGGTAGATGAGCAGTTCTTC.

This chain connects TRBV6-1 to TRBJ2-7; TRBD1 matches 8 bases. The CDR3 spans 14 residues. The germline V gene encodes CDR1 MNHNS and CDR2 SASEGT. The trim removed 6 bases at V and 4 bases at J, leaving 8 bases unmatched. The CDR3 DNA reads TGTGCCAGCAGCGTACAGGGGGTCTCTTACGAGCAGTACTTC. Protein product: CASSVQGVSYEQYF.

With respect to this clone: At one end the junction does not follow the germline gene, possibly because of a read error. The J gene is TRBJ1-2, the V gene TRBV6-1; 8 bases are a match to TRBD1. The CDR3 is 14 residues long. Per the germline V gene, CDR1 is MNHNS and CDR2 is SASEGT. The CDR3 DNA sequence: TGTGCCAGCAGTGCAGGGGGCTCGATCCCCGACTACACGTTC. Encoded protein: CASSAGGSIPDYTF.

This clone showed up many times. The rearrangement links TRBV6-2 or TRBV6-3 to TRBJ2-3; TRBD2 is a possible D gene (5 bases). The germline gives CDR1 MNHEY, CDR2 SVGEGT. The CDR3 has 16 residues. Deletions cut 4 bases from V and 1 base from J, with 15 bases between. CDR3 DNA sequence: TGTGCCAGCAGTTCCATGAGGGAGTGGGGCACAGATACGCAGTATTTT. Residues: CASSSMREWGTDTQYF.

This clone was detected ten times or more. This chain joins TRBV19 and TRBJ1-6, with TRBD1 matching 9 bases. Germline-derived CDR1 and CDR2 are LNHDA and SQIVND (reference sequence). V dropped 6 bases and J dropped 7; count of bases not matched to a gene: 4. The CDR3 spans 14 residues. CDR3 protein: CASRDRGGNSPLHF. CDR3 sequence (DNA): TGTGCCAGTAGGGACAGGGGTGGAAATTCACCCCTCCACTTT.

This clone was counted ten times or more. A much larger clonotype is one base distant, so this may be a read error. The chain carries TRBV6-1 and TRBJ2-1, with D hard to call. Germline CDR1 is MNHNS and CDR2 is SASEGT. Trimming took off 1 base at V and 6 bases at J, with 7 bases between the two ends. The CDR3 totals 13 residues. Here the CDR3 DNA reads TGTGCCAGCAGTGAAGTTGGTGGCAATGAGCAGTTCTTC. This translates into CASSEVGGNEQFF.

This clone showed up many times. The chain uses TRBV14 and TRBJ2-3; D is unclear. The V gene's germline CDR1 is SGHDN and CDR2 FVKESK. The CDR3 runs to 17 residues. The V and J ends lost 0 bases and 3 bases respectively, with 16 bases between them. Here the CDR3 reads CASSQEFGLGWTDTQYF. The CDR3 bases are TGTGCCAGCAGCCAAGAATTCGGTCTAGGGTGGACAGATACGCAGTATTTT.

In this sample, this clone turned up many times. The genes are TRBV30 and TRBJ2-7; 9 positions match TRBD2. The germline CDR1 and CDR2 sequences are GTSNPN and SVGIG (reference sequence). The CDR3 length is 15 residues. The V and J ends lost 5 bases and 0 bases, in that order; junction bases with no gene match: 8. The CDR3 DNA sequence: TGTGCCTGGGGCGACGAAGCGGGAGGCTCCTACGAGCAGTACTTC. It specifies CAWGDEAGGSYEQYF.

Points on this clone: Possible read error: a much larger clone is one base away. This rearrangement joins TRBV2 to TRBJ2-1, with TRBD2 matching over 13 bases. Trimming removed 5 bases from V and 8 bases from J; junction bases left unmatched: 6. Looked up from germline, CDR1 is SNHLY and CDR2 is FYNNEI. CDR3 length: 15 amino acids. CDR3 protein: CASSTGTSGNYEQFF. The CDR3 DNA is TGTGCCAGCAGTACCGGGACTAGCGGGAACTATGAGCAGTTCTTC.

The J gene is TRBJ1-2, the V gene TRBV28; D call uncertain. The V end lost 6 bases, the J end lost 8 bases, and 19 bases lay between the germline ends. The CDR3 covers 14 residues. CDR1 and CDR2 (germline): MDHEN, SYDVKM. The CDR3 DNA is TGTGCCAGCAGGCCCCCTGGGTGCGGTGACGGCTACACCTTC. Translated, it gives CASRPPGCGDGYTF.

The V call is TRBV28, the J call TRBJ2-6, with 7 bases aligning to TRBD1. There are 18 residues in the CDR3. Germline V CDR1 and CDR2: MDHEN, SYDVKM. Trimming cost V 3 bases and J 0 bases; bases outside gene matches: 8. This CDR3 is CASSFGEGGISGANVLTF. In nucleotides, the CDR3 is TGTGCCAGCAGTTTCGGTGAAGGGGGCATCTCTGGGGCCAACGTCCTGACTTTC.

This clone turned up a few times. The J gene is TRBJ2-7, the V gene TRBV10-1, with D perhaps matching TRBD1 or TRBD2 (6 bases each). In germline, CDR1 is WNHNN, CDR2 SYGVQD (reference sequence). CDR3 length: 12 residues. V dropped 6 bases and J dropped 6 bases, with 12 bases sitting between them. The CDR3 DNA reads TGCGCCAGCAGCGGGGGCCTAGCCGAGCAGTACTTC. It specifies CASSGGLAEQYF.

The genes are TRBV9 and TRBJ2-1, with 8 bases aligning to TRBD1. The CDR3 extends over 14 amino acids. The V and J ends lost 3 bases and 6 bases, in that order; junction bases with no gene match: 5. CDR1 SGDLS and CDR2 YYNGEE come from the germline V gene. As DNA, the CDR3 is TGTGCCAGCAGCGACAGACAGGGGCGCAATGAGCAGTTCTTC. Protein product: CASSDRQGRNEQFF.